This T cell receptor (beta chain) was captured in a study of blood T cell repertoires in COVID-19. Study-wide background: In each case, the material was cDNA or gDNA derived from T cells, B-cell-depleted T cells, or PBMCs.

The repertoire was sequenced with immunoSEQ multiplex PCR; TCRdb's copy has only in-frame clones and lacks some. The sample includes about 120,000 clones, around nine tenths of them seen just once. V trimming: 3 bases; J trimming: 3 bases; junction bases outside the gene matches: 1. Germline CDR1 and CDR2: MDHEN and SYDVKM. This CDR3 is 14 amino acids long. This receptor was obtained from a woman in her sixties or seventies who had recovered from COVID-19. V gene TRBV28 combines with J gene TRBJ2-7; 11 positions agree with TRBD1. Input material: peripheral blood. CDR3 residues: CASSLGQGVYEQYF. CDR3 DNA sequence: TGTGCCAGCAGTTTGGGACAGGGGGTCTACGAGCAGTACTTC.